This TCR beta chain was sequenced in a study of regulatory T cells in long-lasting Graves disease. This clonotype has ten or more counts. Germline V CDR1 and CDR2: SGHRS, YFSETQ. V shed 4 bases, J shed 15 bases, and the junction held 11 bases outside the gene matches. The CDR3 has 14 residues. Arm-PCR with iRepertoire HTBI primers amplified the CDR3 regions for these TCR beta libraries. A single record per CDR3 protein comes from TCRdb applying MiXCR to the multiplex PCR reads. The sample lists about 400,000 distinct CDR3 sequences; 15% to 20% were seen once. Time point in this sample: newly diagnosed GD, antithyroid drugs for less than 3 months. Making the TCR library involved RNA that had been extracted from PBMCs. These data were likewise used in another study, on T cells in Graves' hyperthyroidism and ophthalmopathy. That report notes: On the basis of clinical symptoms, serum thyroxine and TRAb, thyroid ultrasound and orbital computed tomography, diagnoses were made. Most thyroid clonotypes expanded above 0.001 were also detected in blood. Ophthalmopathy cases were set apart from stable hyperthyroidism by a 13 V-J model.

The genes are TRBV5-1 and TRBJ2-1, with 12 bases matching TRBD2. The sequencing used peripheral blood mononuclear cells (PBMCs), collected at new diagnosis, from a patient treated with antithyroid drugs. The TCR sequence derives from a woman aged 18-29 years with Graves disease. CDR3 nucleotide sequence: TGCGCCAGCAGCCAGACTAGCGGGGGCCACGTACGGTTCTTC. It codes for CASSQTSGGHVRFF.